One and the same sample provided the 25 T cell receptor beta chains below, sequenced in a study of a mutant IDH1 vaccine in newly diagnosed glioma. Their cognate antigens are unknown. The method was immunoSEQ multiplex PCR; TCRdb's version includes in-frame clones alone and lacks a portion of them. This sample has around 60,000 clones; around 91% occur once, and the top ten carry under 2%. Time point in this sample: week 11, during vaccination. With topical imiquimod, each dose of the vaccine consisted of 300 ug of mutant IDH1 20-mer peptide. The sample in question was PBMCs, obtained from a glioma patient whose treatment included an IDH1 peptide vaccine. The receptors come from a man aged 40-55 years with glioma.

The gene calls are TRBV28 and TRBJ1-1; maybe TRBD1 (5 bases). Germline V gives CDR1 MDHEN, CDR2 SYDVKM. Trimming took off 1 base at V and 11 bases at J, with 11 bases between the two ends. The CDR3 is made up of 12 amino acids. The CDR3 DNA is TGTGCCAGCAGTTTATCATTTGGGGACGCTTTCTTT. Protein sequence: CASSLSFGDAFF.

The chain combines TRBV7-9 with TRBJ2-3, with TRBD2 matching over 7 bases. The CDR3 sequence is 12 residues long. The germline CDR1 and CDR2 sequences are SEHNR and FQNEAQ (reference sequence). With 1 base clipped from V and 14 bases from J, the junction kept 6 bases outside the gene matches. The CDR3 DNA reads as TGTGCCAGCAGCTTAGGAGCGGGGTTCGGGTATTTT. Translating it yields CASSLGAGFGYF.

This clone was counted once. The V and J genes are TRBV6-1 and TRBJ1-2; possible D gene TRBD1, 6 bases. CDR1 MNHNS and CDR2 SASEGT come from the germline V gene. CDR3 length equals 13 residues. V lost 6 bases and J lost 6, with 14 bases in between. The CDR3: CASRGGGGNGYTF. The CDR3 DNA reads as TGTGCCAGCAGAGGGGGGGGAGGGAATGGCTACACCTTC.

This clone is a singleton in its sample. The gene calls are TRBV9 and TRBJ2-5; D may be TRBD1 or TRBD2 (5 bases each). V was clipped by 6 bases and J by 5 bases, with 20 bases between them. The CDR3 has 15 residues. Germline assignment: CDR1 SGDLS and CDR2 YYNGEE. In DNA form, the CDR3 reads TGTGCCAGCACCCCGGGGACGCACCCAGGGGAGACCCAGTACTTC. It codes for CASTPGTHPGETQYF. Supplemented by reference TRBV9 and TRBJ2-5, the full variable domain reads DSGVTQTPKHLITATGQRVTLRCSPRSGDLSVYWYQQSLDQGLQFLIQYYNGEERAKGNILERFSAQQFPDLHSELNLSSLELGDSALYFCASTPGTHPGETQYFGPGTRLLVL.

In this sample, this clone turned up a few times. CDR3 amino acids: CASSLGLAQETQYF. CDR3 coding DNA: TGCGCCAGCAGCTTGGGACTAGCCCAAGAGACCCAGTACTTC. V and J are TRBV5-1 and TRBJ2-5; 7 nucleotides agree with TRBD2. J gave up 1 base and V 0 bases, and 0 bases lay outside the gene matches. Germline V CDR1 and CDR2: SGHRS, YFSETQ. CDR3 length: 14 amino acids.

The rearrangement uses TRBV6-6 and TRBJ2-3, with D tentatively TRBD2 (5 bases). The germline gives CDR1 MNHNY, CDR2 SVGAGI (reference sequence). The CDR3 runs to 16 residues. The ends were cut back, 2 bases at V and 1 base at J, with 13 bases in the middle. The CDR3 region is CASSYQDWGGTDTQYF. The CDR3, as DNA: TGTGCCAGCAGTTACCAAGATTGGGGAGGCACAGATACGCAGTATTTT.

J is TRBJ2-2 and V is TRBV10-2; possible D gene TRBD1, 5 bases. The CDR3 is 14 amino acids. CDR1 is WSHSY, CDR2 SAAADI, per germline. Trimming shortened V by 1 base and J by 6 bases, and 9 bases separated the two germline ends. The CDR3 loop is CASSELGLAGELFF. Here the CDR3 DNA reads TGCGCCAGCAGTGAGTTGGGGCTAGCCGGGGAGCTGTTTTTT.

The count of this clone is one. This chain links TRBV7-6 with TRBJ1-2; possible D gene TRBD1, 6 bases. The CDR3 extends over 14 amino acids. Trimming left V 2 bases short and J 8 bases short, with 15 bases between. The germline CDR1 and CDR2 sequences are SGHVS and FNYEAQ. The CDR3 bases are TGTGCCAGCAGCTTATACACAGGGTTGAGCGGCTACACCTTC. It translates to CASSLYTGLSGYTF.

This chain links TRBV18 with TRBJ1-4; TRBD1 agrees at 7 bases. J lost 7 bases, V lost 3 bases, and 14 bases had no gene match. Germline assignment: CDR1 KGHSH and CDR2 LQKENI. This CDR3 region has 17 residues. The CDR3 DNA reads as TGTGCCAGCTCACCTCAGAGCTCAGGGGGACTCGTTGAAAAACTGTTTTTT. Translation: CASSPQSSGGLVEKLFF.

The genes are TRBV18 and TRBJ1-2; no firm D call. CDR1 KGHSH and CDR2 LQKENI come from the germline V gene. Trimming took off 2 bases at V and 7 bases at J, with 11 bases between the two ends. The CDR3 loop spans 13 amino acids. Written as DNA, the CDR3 is TGTGCCAGCTCACCAGGGGTGGTGTTTGGCTACACCTTC. Translated, it gives CASSPGVVFGYTF.

The rearrangement uses TRBV27 and TRBJ2-3; D is undetermined. The V end lost 4 bases, the J end lost 3 bases, and 8 bases lay between the germline ends. The CDR3 runs 13 residues. CDR1 and CDR2 (germline): MNHEY, SMNVEV (reference sequence). This CDR3 is CASSYYSTDTQYF. The CDR3 region has the DNA TGTGCCAGCAGTTATTATTCAACAGATACGCAGTATTTT.

J is TRBJ2-7 and V is TRBV4-1, with D perhaps matching TRBD2 (5 bases). The germline V and J ends were trimmed by 0 bases and 3 bases, with 12 bases remaining between them. This CDR3 comprises 15 residues. Germline assignment: CDR1 MGHRA and CDR2 YSYEKL. Written as DNA, the CDR3 is TGCGCCAGCAGCCAAGATCTAAGGGAGTACTACGAGCAGTACTTC. Its translation is CASSQDLREYYEQYF.

Points on this clone: Other DNA sequences in this sample translate to the same CDR3. V is TRBV5-6 and J is TRBJ1-2; D not certain. This CDR3 comprises 12 residues. CDR1 and CDR2 (germline): SGHDT, YYEEEE. V was trimmed by 6 bases and J by 9 bases, leaving 15 bases between them. The CDR3 region is CASNAGPASYTF. DNA of the CDR3: TGTGCCAGCAATGCAGGACCGGCAAGCTACACCTTC.

The genes are TRBV19 and TRBJ1-1; possible D gene TRBD1, 5 bases. V lost 5 bases, J lost 3 bases, and 16 bases lay in between. The CDR3 consists of 15 residues. Looked up from germline, CDR1 is LNHDA and CDR2 is SQIVND (reference sequence). CDR3 protein: CASSAYTGTDTEAFF. CDR3 sequence (DNA): TGTGCCAGTAGTGCCTACACCGGGACGGACACTGAAGCTTTCTTT.

This chain joins TRBV7-2 and TRBJ2-1, with 16 bases lining up with TRBD2. This CDR3 contains 16 residues. Germline loops: CDR1 SGHTA, CDR2 FQGNSA. Trimming took 3 bases from V and 10 from J; bases not matched to a gene: 6. The CDR3, as DNA: TGTGCCAGCAGCTTGGCCGGGACTAGCGGGAGGGCCGAGCAGTTCTTC. Its protein product is CASSLAGTSGRAEQFF.

This chain joins TRBV6-1 and TRBJ1-4; possible D gene TRBD1, 6 bases. The length of the CDR3 is 15 residues. CDR1 MNHNS and CDR2 SASEGT come from the germline V gene. Trimming stripped 5 bases from V and 2 bases from J, with 12 bases between. The chain's CDR3 is CASSHRGRTNEKLFF. For the CDR3, the DNA is TGTGCCAGCAGTCACCGGGGGCGGACTAATGAAAAACTGTTTTTT.

This clone was picked up one time. The V call is TRBV7-2, the J call TRBJ1-2; D is possibly TRBD1 (6 bases). The CDR3 runs to 15 residues. The germline gives CDR1 SGHTA, CDR2 FQGNSA. Trimming left V 5 bases short and J 2 bases short, with 15 bases between. The CDR3 DNA sequence: TGTGCCAGCAGCCTAGAGTTGGGGGCGAACTATGGCTACACCTTC. The encoded protein is CASSLELGANYGYTF.

The rearrangement joins TRBV19 to TRBJ2-4, with TRBD1 as a possible D gene (6 bases). CDR1 is LNHDA and CDR2 is SQIVND in the germline V gene (reference sequence). This CDR3 comprises 17 residues. The V and J ends lost 3 bases and 0 bases respectively, with 15 bases between them. For the CDR3, the DNA is TGTGCCAGTAGTATGGGAAACAGGGTGGTAGCCAAAAACATTCAGTACTTC. It is translated as CASSMGNRVVAKNIQYF.

This chain joins TRBV19 and TRBJ2-7; D remains ambiguous. V lost 5 bases and J lost 4, with 6 bases in between. This CDR3 comprises 11 residues. Germline CDR1 LNHDA, CDR2 SQIVND (reference sequence). The CDR3 region has the DNA TGTGCCAGTAGTTCCAATTACGAGCAGTACTTC. Translated, it gives CASSSNYEQYF.

A single count supports this clone. The rearrangement joins TRBV7-2 to TRBJ1-5; TRBD1 matches at 7 bases. Unmatched junction bases numbered 7, after V lost 1 base and J lost 7 bases. The CDR3 is 15 amino acids. Germline V gene data show CDR1 as SGHTA and CDR2 as FQGNSA. CDR3: CASSLGSAGGQPQHF. CDR3 bases: TGTGCCAGCAGCTTAGGTTCAGCAGGGGGACAGCCCCAGCATTTT. Filled out from reference TRBV7-2 and TRBJ1-5, the complete variable domain reads GAGVSQSPSNKVTEKGKDVELRCDPISGHTALYWYRQSLGQGLEFLIYFQGNSAPDKSGLPSDRFSAERTGGSVSTLTIQRTQQEDSAVYLCASSLGSAGGQPQHFGDGTRLSIL.

The chain joins TRBV5-4 to TRBJ2-2, with TRBD2 matching 8 bases. V lost 4 bases, J lost 5 bases, and 7 bases stayed unmatched. Per the germline V gene, CDR1 is SGHNT and CDR2 is YYREEE (reference sequence). This CDR3 spans 15 amino acids. CDR3 amino acids: CASSNLAGWTGELFF. As DNA, the CDR3 is TGTGCCAGCAGCAACCTAGCGGGTTGGACCGGGGAGCTGTTTTTT.

This clone was seen only once. The genes are TRBV7-9 and TRBJ2-1; the D gene is possibly TRBD2 (6 bases). The CDR3 is made up of 13 amino acids. Germline V gives CDR1 SEHNR, CDR2 FQNEAQ (reference sequence). Trimming took 4 bases from V and 10 from J, leaving 14 bases between them. The CDR3 sequence: CASSWRGAREQFF. DNA for the CDR3: TGTGCCAGCAGCTGGCGGGGAGCGAGGGAGCAGTTCTTC.

This chain joins TRBV5-1 and TRBJ2-5, with 10 bases fitting TRBD1. Germline V gene sequence: CDR1 SGHRS, CDR2 YFSETQ. After removal of 3 bases from V and 5 bases from J, the junction contained 7 bases not matched to a gene. CDR3 size: 15 residues. The CDR3 is CASSSPGQGMETQYF. The CDR3, as DNA: TGCGCCAGCAGCTCGCCGGGACAGGGGATGGAGACCCAGTACTTC.

This clone appeared once. The rearrangement joins TRBV7-9 to TRBJ1-1; 7 bases fit TRBD1. The CDR3 length is 17 residues. V gave up 6 bases and J gave up 11 bases; unmatched junction bases: 24. Germline V gene lookup returns CDR1 SEHNR and CDR2 FQNEAQ (reference sequence). The CDR3 nucleotides are TGTGCCAGCAGTCATCGCCAGGGGGGCTCTCCTTCGGCCGACGCTTTCTTT. Translated: CASSHRQGGSPSADAFF.

V gene TRBV6-1 combines with J gene TRBJ2-4; the match to TRBD1 covers 8 bases. The CDR3 extends over 15 amino acids. Germline V gene data show CDR1 as MNHNS and CDR2 as SASEGT. V trimming: 6 bases; J trimming: 5 bases; junction bases outside the gene matches: 9. This CDR3 is CASSGTGRMENIQYF. The DNA for the CDR3 is TGTGCCAGCAGCGGGACAGGACGAATGGAAAACATTCAGTACTTC.